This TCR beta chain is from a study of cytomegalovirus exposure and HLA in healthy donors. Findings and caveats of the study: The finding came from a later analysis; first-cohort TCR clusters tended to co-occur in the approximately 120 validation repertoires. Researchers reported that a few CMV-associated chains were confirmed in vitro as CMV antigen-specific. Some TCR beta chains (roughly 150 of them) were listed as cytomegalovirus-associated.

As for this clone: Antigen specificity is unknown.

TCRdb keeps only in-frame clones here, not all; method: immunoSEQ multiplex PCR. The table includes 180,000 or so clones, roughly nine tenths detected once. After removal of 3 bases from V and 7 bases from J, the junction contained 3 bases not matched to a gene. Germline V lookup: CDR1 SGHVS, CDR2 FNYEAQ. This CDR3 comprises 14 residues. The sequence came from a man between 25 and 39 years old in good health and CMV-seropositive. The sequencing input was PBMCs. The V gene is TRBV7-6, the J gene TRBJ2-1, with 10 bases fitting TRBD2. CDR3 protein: CASSLGAGGNEQFF. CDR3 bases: TGTGCCAGCAGCTTGGGAGCGGGGGGGAATGAGCAGTTCTTC.